This T cell receptor beta chain stems from a study of T cell responses to AZD1222 COVID-19 vaccine. Some second doses came at about 4 weeks and others at about 12 weeks; these were pooled. CDR3 size: 12 residues. Germline lookup yields CDR1 LNHNV and CDR2 YYDKDF (reference sequence). V was shortened by 5 bases and J by 6 bases, with 9 bases between the two germline ends. As for this clone: Its antigen is as yet unknown.

The data were produced by immunoSEQ multiplex PCR, yet TCRdb's version contains in-frame clones alone and is incomplete. The data contain about 270,000 clones, approximately 94% of them singletons. Findings and limits, study-wide: In all cases, repertoires were sampled only after the peak T cell response.

The chain links TRBV15 to TRBJ2-3, with no clear D. This sequence originates from an adult who received the AZD1222 COVID-19 vaccine. Here the sequenced sample was peripheral blood, taken 28 days after the second AZD1222 dose. The CDR3 DNA is TGTGCCACCAGCCATCAATCCGATACGCAGTATTTT. As protein: CATSHQSDTQYF.